This TCR beta chain was observed in a study of vaccination and CD4 T cells after COVID-19 (dated by TCRdb to between 2022 and 2023). Regarding the study in general: Convalescent patients had a positive SARS-CoV-2 result on nasal swab PCR, and of these patients, fewer than ten had mild disease and one had severe disease. Post-vaccine blood samples were obtained a median of around 67 days after the second vaccine dose, with a range of roughly 14 to 241 days. In the convalescent cohort there were six males and four females, among whom were two Hispanic individuals, seven Caucasians, two Asians and one multiracial person. As controls, cultures received a CEFX viral epitope pool (the positive control), an HIV-1 Nef peptide pool (the negative control), or no peptide at all. Post-COVID blood samples were collected from convalescent patients a median of roughly 100 days after diagnosis, with a range of roughly 30 to 170 days. The spike-specific CD4+ TCR repertoire was compared before and after mRNA vaccination in fewer than eleven COVID-19 convalescent patients and a few infection-naive healthy vaccine recipients. Participants received two doses of either the Pfizer-BioNTech BNT162b2 vaccine (n=8) or the Moderna mRNA-1273 vaccine (n=2). Overlapping spike peptide pools from SARS-CoV-2 and from the common cold coronaviruses HCoV-NL63, HCoV-OC43 and HCoV-229E were used as culture stimuli. Points the paper makes about the study in general: The median count of SARS-CoV-2-reactive clonotypes went up from 20 to 25 after infection to around 38 after vaccination, although the change was not significant. Of the vaccine-specific clones in convalescent patients, 304 of 307, or nearly all, reacted only to SARS-CoV-2 spike and did not cross-react with common cold coronaviruses. The number of convalescent patients in the study was relatively small, and the study did not examine early timepoints following natural infection. In convalescent patients, a median around 86% of post-vaccine SARS-CoV-2-reactive clones were detected only after vaccination, and vaccine-specific priming was suggested by this finding.

V lost 0 bases and J lost 2 bases; the stretch between them is 8 bases long. CDR1 is given as DFQATT and CDR2 as SNEGSKA, both from the germline V gene (reference sequence). Reading from cysteine to phenylalanine, the CDR3 counts 14 amino acids. Here the CDR3 DNA is all that survives: 42 bases in frame from base 1. Libraries came from PCR. TCR sequencing of DNA from cultured CD4+ T cells used the Oncomine TCR Beta short-read assay at the Johns Hopkins FTIC core. The QIAamp micro DNA kit was used to extract genomic DNA from the cultured CD4+ T cells. Oncomine TCR Beta libraries from cultured CD4+ T cells were pooled with unique dual indexes and sequenced on an Illumina iSeq 100. The source study handled its data this way. Non-productive sequences were removed, and CDR3s not starting with C, not ending with F or W, or shorter than 7 amino acids were discarded. The MANAFEST web application identified antigen-specific clonotypes by comparing peptide-stimulated wells against reference wells and other culture wells. To be called positive, a clone needed an FDR below 0.05, an odds ratio above 5, and a productive frequency above 0.1% in at least two of three replicate wells. A clonotype counted as cross-reactive if it showed significant expansion both in the SARS-CoV-2 spike wells and in at least one common cold coronavirus spike condition. Using R version 3.6.1, CDR3 homology was evaluated through Levenshtein distances (stringdist) along with unrooted phylogenetic trees (ape). TCRdb ran its own pipeline on the public reads, namely fastp trimming at Q25 and MiXCR clone calling, and kept in-frame beta chains. Every entry covers one CDR3 protein and lists the most common genes and DNA from its rows. TCRdb's processing, not the authors' own work, is the source of the V and J calls. Recorded for this sample are roughly 12,000 distinct CDR3 sequences; less than 55% of them occurred a single time. The ten largest clones capture more than 15% of the sample.

By how much of the sample it makes up, this clonotype is medium-sized (0.01 to 0.1%). The antigen this receptor binds is unknown. Base qualities were left out, and no much larger clone turns up one base away. The treatment or condition label of this sample denotes: roughly 10-day PBMC culture with coronavirus spike peptide pools or control peptides (ViraFEST assay). The study used the ViraFEST assay, which expanded antigen-specific T cells with peptide pools and then identified expanded clonotypes by TCR sequencing. The convalescent patients' positive SARS-CoV-2 PCR tests were from March to December 2020, which was before the Alpha, Beta and Delta variants emerged in the United States. PBMCs were cultured at about 2 million per well in IMDM supplemented with approximately 5% human AB serum and about 9.5 IU/ml IL-2, with approximately 11 ug/ml peptide pools added. Half of the culture medium was replaced with fresh IL-2-containing medium on days 3 and 7. Once the cells had been in culture for about 10 days, the EasySep CD4+ T cell isolation kit was used to isolate CD4+ T cells by negative selection. PBMCs were separated from whole blood using Ficoll-Paque Plus gradient centrifugation and then either used fresh or cryopreserved at -140C. Triplicate wells were generally used for each culture condition.

The sequence came from a human donor with COVID-19. Specimen: cultured CD4+ T cells from blood. The chain was built from TRBV20-1 and TRBJ1-5, with the D gene call left open. The DNA sequence reads TGCAGTGCTAGAGATGGGCGGGGCAATCAGCCCCAGCATTTT. Translated, this gives CSARDGRGNQPQHF.